The present TCR beta chain was sequenced within a study of kidney transplant recipient with SARS-CoV-2 infection. TCRdb independently ran MiXCR on the reads; one entry per CDR3 protein. The sample has approximately 250,000 distinct CDR3 sequences, 29% seen once. This clonotype was seen at least ten times. The germline V and J ends were trimmed by 5 bases and 1 base, with 10 bases remaining between them. This CDR3 is 14 amino acids long. CDR1 and CDR2 (germline): SGHAT, FQDESV (reference sequence). The V gene is TRBV11-1, the J gene TRBJ2-3; D call uncertain. The specimen was a blood sample, collected at baseline and on day 111 from a kidney transplant recipient. The source is a young adult male patient who had COVID-19 and was a kidney transplant recipient. T cells may partly derive from the graft donor. The CDR3 nucleotides read TGTGCCAGCAGCCTAGACACTCGCACAGATACGCAGTATTTT. Translating gives CASSLDTRTDTQYF.